The 21 T cell receptor beta chains presented below share a single source sample, sequenced in a study of identical twins. TCRdb redid the calling of the 5' RACE reads with MiXCR, one entry per CDR3 protein. The sample consists of fewer than 650,000 distinct CDR3 sequences, approximately 9.6% of them appearing once. The sample also formed part of further work on yellow fever vaccine responses in identical twins.

Specimen: PBMCs. The receptors stem from a young woman in good health.

Remarks on this clonotype: This may come from a read error, since a much larger clone is one base off. The chain recombines TRBV6-2 or TRBV6-3 with TRBJ2-7; D gene uncertain. The ends were cut back, 8 bases at V and 7 bases at J, with 9 bases in the middle. The V gene's germline CDR1 is MNHEY and CDR2 SVGEGT. The CDR3 sequence is 10 residues long. CDR3 protein: CASGFREQYF. For the CDR3, the DNA is TGTGCCAGCGGCTTTCGGGAGCAGTACTTC.

There are many counts of this clonotype. CDR3 loop: CASSQDISQGWGLVMEQYF. DNA of the CDR3: TGCGCCAGCAGCCAAGATATCTCGCAGGGGTGGGGACTAGTTATGGAGCAGTACTTC. V and J are TRBV4-1 and TRBJ2-7; the match to TRBD2 covers 8 bases. CDR3 length: 19 amino acids. J lost 7 bases, V lost 0 bases, and 20 bases had no gene match. From germline, CDR1 is MGHRA and CDR2 YSYEKL.

This clonotype was recorded at least ten times. This chain uses TRBV7-9 with TRBJ2-3; tentatively, D is TRBD1 or TRBD2 (5 bases each). CDR3 length: 13 residues. V lost 7 bases, J lost 3 bases, and 11 bases lay in between. Germline CDR1 and CDR2: SEHNR and FQNEAQ (reference sequence). The chain's CDR3 is CASTGTRTDTQYF. For the CDR3, the DNA is TGTGCCAGCACCGGGACCAGAACAGATACGCAGTATTTT.

Only a few counts were recorded for this clonotype. This chain joins TRBV10-3 and TRBJ2-3; D might be TRBD1 (6 bases). Germline lookup yields CDR1 ENHRY and CDR2 SYGVKD. The CDR3 loop spans 14 amino acids. Trimming stripped 6 bases from V and 1 base from J, with 11 bases between. This chain's CDR3 is CAIRENRGTDTQYF. The CDR3, as DNA: TGTGCCATCAGGGAGAACAGGGGCACAGATACGCAGTATTTT.

The chain recombines TRBV3-1 with TRBJ2-7; TRBD1 aligns across 7 bases. V lost 10 bases to trimming and J lost 2 bases; unmatched junction nucleotides: 14. CDR3 length: 15 residues. CDR1 and CDR2 from the germline V gene are LGHDT and YNNKEL (reference sequence). The CDR3 sequence is CATSQPGTVTYEQYF. The CDR3, as DNA: TGTGCCACCTCCCAGCCTGGGACAGTCACCTACGAGCAGTACTTC.

This clonotype was counted at least ten times. The chain has TRBV7-2 and TRBJ2-3, with 7 bases that match TRBD2. The CDR3 is 15 amino acids. Looked up from germline, CDR1 is SGHTA and CDR2 is FQGNSA. V lost 7 bases to trimming and J lost 2 bases; unmatched junction nucleotides: 9. The CDR3 reads CASNIKAGYTDTQYF. CDR3 nucleotide sequence: TGTGCCAGCAACATAAAAGCGGGATACACAGATACGCAGTATTTT. Together with reference TRBV7-2 and TRBJ2-3, the CDR3 gives the full variable domain: GAGVSQSPSNKVTEKGKDVELRCDPISGHTALYWYRQSLGQGLEFLIYFQGNSAPDKSGLPSDRFSAERTGGSVSTLTIQRTQQEDSAVYLCASNIKAGYTDTQYFGPGTRLTVL.

This chain joins TRBV6-5 and TRBJ2-7, with D perhaps TRBD1 or TRBD2 (6 bases each). V was clipped by 0 bases and J by 7 bases, with 16 bases between them. Germline values: CDR1 MNHEY, CDR2 SVGAGI. The CDR3 totals 15 residues. CDR3 sequence: CASSYSSLGAGEQYF. CDR3 DNA sequence: TGTGCCAGCAGTTACTCGAGTCTGGGGGCGGGAGAGCAGTACTTC.

This clonotype has only a few counts. This chain joins TRBV6-1 and TRBJ2-1; 8 bases agree with TRBD2. The CDR3 covers 13 residues. The V and J ends lost 6 bases and 8 bases, in that order; junction bases with no gene match: 6. Germline loops: CDR1 MNHNS, CDR2 SASEGT. CDR3 sequence: CASRAGGLDEQFF. DNA for the CDR3: TGTGCCAGCAGGGCGGGAGGTCTAGATGAGCAGTTCTTC.

This clonotype was detected a few times. This chain connects TRBV7-9 to TRBJ2-7; D is undetermined. V lost 5 bases and J lost 3, with 8 bases in between. The germline V gene has CDR1 SEHNR and CDR2 FQNEAQ (reference sequence). The CDR3 is made up of 12 amino acids. The CDR3 here is CASSPWDYEQYF. DNA of the CDR3: TGTGCCAGCAGCCCGTGGGACTACGAGCAGTACTTC.

The count of this clonotype is one. The chain has TRBV6-2 or TRBV6-3 and TRBJ2-5; D is unresolved. Germline CDR1 MNHEY, CDR2 SVGEGT. The length of the CDR3 is 12 residues. V lost 1 base and J 4 bases, leaving 4 bases between the germline ends. The CDR3 DNA follows: TGTGCCAGCAGTTACTTTGGAGAGACCCAGTACTTC. Amino acid sequence: CASSYFGETQYF.

V is TRBV5-4 and J is TRBJ2-1; no clear D gene. The ends were cut back, 2 bases at V and 2 bases at J, with 8 bases in the middle. This CDR3 is built from 14 residues. The germline V gene encodes CDR1 SGHNT and CDR2 YYREEE (reference sequence). CDR3 DNA: TGTGCCAGCAGCTTCTCCCTCGCCTACAATGAGCAGTTCTTC. It yields the protein CASSFSLAYNEQFF.

In its sample, this clonotype was seen a few times. The rearrangement links TRBV2 to TRBJ1-6; no reliable D call. Germline lookup yields CDR1 SNHLY and CDR2 FYNNEI. Trimming removed 4 bases from V and 6 bases from J, with 13 bases in between. This CDR3 is built from 15 residues. In DNA form, the CDR3 reads TGTGCCAGCAGTGCTGATAGGGTCCGTAATTCACCCCTCCACTTT. This encodes CASSADRVRNSPLHF.

This clonotype came up a few times. This chain links TRBV20-1 with TRBJ2-7; the match to TRBD2 covers 11 bases. Germline V gene data show CDR1 as DFQATT and CDR2 as SNEGSKA (reference sequence). CDR3 length: 12 residues. The trim removed 6 bases at V and 7 bases at J, leaving 5 bases unmatched. The CDR3: CSAGLAGGEQYF. In DNA form, the CDR3 reads TGCAGTGCCGGTCTAGCGGGGGGAGAGCAGTACTTC.

This chain connects TRBV7-2 to TRBJ2-7, with a possible D match to TRBD2 (6 bases). This CDR3 is built from 14 residues. Trimming shortened V by 1 base and J by 3 bases, and 10 bases separated the two germline ends. Germline CDR1 SGHTA, CDR2 FQGNSA. Here the CDR3 reads CASSLGSGLYEQYF. CDR3 in DNA: TGTGCCAGCAGCTTAGGGAGCGGGCTCTACGAGCAGTACTTC.

This clonotype was observed at least ten times. The gene calls are TRBV20-1 and TRBJ2-3; 9 bases map to TRBD2. Germline V CDR1 and CDR2: DFQATT, SNEGSKA (reference sequence). V lost 6 bases to trimming and J lost 0 bases; unmatched junction nucleotides: 16. This CDR3 is built from 18 residues. CDR3 DNA sequence: TGCAGTGCATACGACGTTACGGCGCTAGCGGGGAGCACAGATACGCAGTATTTT. As protein: CSAYDVTALAGSTDTQYF.

This sequence joins TRBV6-5 and TRBJ2-7; D is unclear. Germline V CDR1 and CDR2: MNHEY, SVGAGI. V was cut by 2 bases and J by 0 bases, with 14 bases left in between. The length of the CDR3 is 16 residues. CDR3 sequence: CASSYPSSFSSYEQYF. The CDR3 DNA sequence: TGTGCCAGCAGTTACCCATCAAGCTTTAGCTCCTACGAGCAGTACTTC.

This clonotype was counted ten times or more. V is TRBV24-1 and J is TRBJ2-2, with D perhaps TRBD1 or TRBD2 (6 bases each). This CDR3 has 19 residues. CDR1 and CDR2 from the germline V gene are KGHDR and SFDVKD. The V gene lost 0 bases and the J gene lost 0 bases, with 16 bases spanning the gap. The DNA of the CDR3 is TGTGCCACCAGTGATTTGTCGTGGAGGAGGGGGGCGAACACCGGGGAGCTGTTTTTT. Translating gives CATSDLSWRRGANTGELFF.

This clonotype was detected ten times or more. The rearrangement uses TRBV4-3 and TRBJ2-5; 7 bases match TRBD2. V dropped 2 bases and J dropped 4; count of bases not matched to a gene: 1. Germline CDR1 is LGHNA and CDR2 is YSLEER. The length of the CDR3 is 13 residues. The CDR3 protein is CASSQRGGETQYF. Written as DNA, the CDR3 is TGCGCCAGCAGCCAACGCGGGGGAGAGACCCAGTACTTC.

The chain combines TRBV10-3 with TRBJ2-3, with TRBD2 identical over 7 bases. V lost 1 base to trimming and J lost 0 bases; unmatched junction nucleotides: 4. Germline V gene data show CDR1 as ENHRY and CDR2 as SYGVKD. The CDR3 covers 16 residues. The CDR3 region is CAISEFDSGSTDTQYF. DNA for the CDR3: TGTGCCATCAGTGAGTTTGATAGCGGGAGCACAGATACGCAGTATTTT.

In its sample, this clonotype was seen many times. The chain recombines TRBV7-8 with TRBJ1-5; D is possibly TRBD1 (5 bases). Germline values: CDR1 SGHVS, CDR2 FQNEAQ. The CDR3 runs to 14 residues. Trimming removed 4 bases at V and 7 bases at J, with 14 bases between. The CDR3: CASSYGGTWQPQHF. DNA for the CDR3: TGTGCCAGCAGCTACGGGGGGACGTGGCAGCCCCAGCATTTT.

This clonotype appeared a few times. V is TRBV3-1 and J is TRBJ2-1, with D possibly being TRBD2 (6 bases). Germline assignment: CDR1 LGHDT and CDR2 YNNKEL (reference sequence). This CDR3 has 16 residues. Trimming left V 4 bases short and J 3 bases short, with 16 bases between. DNA of the CDR3: TGTGCCAGCAGCCCGCAACTTGGGACTTTCTACAATGAGCAGTTCTTC. Protein product: CASSPQLGTFYNEQFF.